This TCR beta chain derives from a study of regulatory T cells in long-lasting Graves disease (dated by TCRdb to the early 2020s). For context, the study as a whole: In the newly diagnosed Graves' disease group, patients had been taking antithyroid drugs for less than 3 months. The study was registered as a clinical trial and conducted in China. A total of about 33 samples underwent TCR sequencing, from about 13 patients with persistent Graves' disease and approximately 20 patients with newly diagnosed Graves' disease. Patients with persistent Graves' disease were compared with patients with newly diagnosed Graves' disease using TCR sequencing and RNA sequencing of peripheral blood. Study-wide findings and limitations: Sequencing and analysis were limited to the TCR beta chain. The authors acknowledged the small sample size as a limitation that may reduce accuracy. Lower TCR Shannon entropy and fewer highly expanded clones were observed in persistent Graves' disease patients than in newly diagnosed patients, which suggested clonal expansion. More public clonotypes were shared among persistent patients (around 2,600) than among newly diagnosed patients (more than 900). TRBV28, TRBJ1-2 and TRBJ2-5 were preferentially used in persistent disease, while TRBV20-1 and TRBJ2-1 were favored in newly diagnosed disease. Peripheral blood alone was examined, since thyroid tissue, which constituted the primary lesion, could not be accessed.

Counted from cysteine to phenylalanine, this CDR3 has 15 amino acids. Only CDR3 DNA is held: 45 bases, read in frame from base 1. At the junction V is shortened by 3 bases and J by 3 bases, with 11 bases in between. Looking up the germline V gene (reference sequence) yields CDR1 SEHNR and CDR2 FQNEAQ. This specimen's time point label, per the study, means: newly diagnosed GD, antithyroid drugs for less than 3 months. For both TCR sequencing and RNA sequencing, RNA was extracted from PBMCs using TRIzol. The diagnosis of Graves' disease followed American Thyroid Association guidelines. The patients came from an endocrinology department in Xi'an, China. From each patient, about 9 milliliters of peripheral blood was collected into an EDTA anticoagulant tube. Ficoll Paque Plus density gradient separation was used to isolate PBMCs, and no additional T cell sorting was done. An Agilent 2100 Bioanalyzer and agarose gel were used to assess RNA quality, and a NanoDrop 2000 was used to measure RNA concentration.

Libraries were built with multiplex PCR. Instrument used: Illumina HiSeq 4000. TCR beta libraries were built with iRepertoire HTBI primers and Arm-PCR amplification of CDR3 regions. Before sequencing, the PCR products went through gel purification. Per the authors' processing: Across samples, roughly 60 TRBV and 14 TRBJ segments were identified and used for gene usage analysis of CDR3 amino acid clonotypes. COPE and FqMerger were used to merge the filtered high-quality paired reads into contigs. BLAST was used to align contigs to the IMGT TRBV, TRBD and TRBJ reference genes, and CDR3 was defined following IMGT. Clonotypes above 0.1% frequency were classified as highly expanded clones. Repertoire diversity was measured by Shannon entropy, and V-J evenness by the Gini coefficient. Public clonotypes were defined as clonotypes shared by more than one individual. The public reads were quality trimmed at Q25 with fastp and then assembled into clones with MiXCR by TCRdb, keeping productive beta chains. Each CDR3 protein appears once, grouped with its most common genes and DNA. Clone size and V and J calls follow TCRdb, not the original study. This sample has roughly 610,000 distinct CDR3 sequences in its table, and less than 20% of those were observed once. 15% to 20% of the sample goes to the ten largest clones.

This clonotype occurred many times. Its antigen remains undetermined. No much larger clonotype is one base removed from it; base qualities were not supplied. These same data were also listed under a study on T cells in Graves' hyperthyroidism and ophthalmopathy. According to the second study: A patient counted as having stable Graves' hyperthyroidism if no progression to ophthalmopathy occurred over 18 months of follow-up. Hyperthyroidism patients were newly diagnosed, had a disease duration of under 2 months, and were aged 18 to 65 years. The study excluded patients with uncontrolled infections, other autoimmune diseases, pregnancy or lactation. Diagnoses were established on the basis of clinical symptoms, serum thyroxine and TRAb, thyroid ultrasound, and orbital computed tomography. The first round of RT-PCR for the TCR CDR3 was performed with the HTBI primer set and the Qiagen OneStep RT-PCR kit. Blood samples also contained most of the expanded thyroid clonotypes (frequency above 0.001), which suggests that blood repertoires may reflect thyroid immune responses. Ophthalmopathy was separated from stable hyperthyroidism by a 13 V-J signature model, with approximately 86% sensitivity and 81% to 82% specificity obtained in cross-validation and 80%/75% obtained in testing. In validation, progression to ophthalmopathy was predicted by the model with more than 65% sensitivity and around 75% specificity, a median of around 6.5 months before onset. To identify distinguishing TCR V-J signatures, a discovery cohort of around 100 patients was used, comprising 43 with Graves' ophthalmopathy and around 57 with stable Graves' hyperthyroidism. Prospective prediction of ophthalmopathy was tested in an independent validation cohort consisting of some 20 hyperthyroidism patients and 15 to 17 patients who later progressed to ophthalmopathy. The 100 discovery patients were randomly split 7:3 into training and test sets. Thyroid tissue and blood T-cell repertoires from roughly six Graves' hyperthyroidism patients were also compared in the study. After blood sampling, hyperthyroidism patients were treated with methimazole at a starting dose of 30 mg daily, and ophthalmopathy patients were treated with high-dose intravenous methylprednisolone. The libraries were constructed in a second round of multiplex PCR and then size-selected and purified. Sequencing of the libraries was done on an Illumina HiSeq2000 using paired-end 100 bp reads. SOAPnuke was used to process the raw data, removing reads that contained adapters or uncalled bases, had a mean Phred below 15, or lacked an exact match to the constant primer or identifier. COPE v1.2.5 was used to merge high-quality paired reads, and clonotypes were defined as unique nucleotide sequences. MiTCR v1.1 was used to align clonotypes to the IMGT TRBV, TRBD and TRBJ reference segments. Analysis was restricted to V-J combinations with a frequency above 0.0001, which covered roughly 99% of repertoires. The TCS score was defined as F50 (clonal expansion) divided by E x V (chaos), with BLOSUM62-based TCRdist calculated between CDR3 peptides within each V-J. Welch's t-statistics and random forest reduced several hundred V-J features to roughly 13, which were used in a naive Bayes classifier (R e1071). Sample size was not statistically predetermined, and investigators were not blinded to group allocation. The paper reports TCR Vbeta CDR3 sequencing of over 130 peripheral blood samples: under 45 ophthalmopathy, fewer than 80 hyperthyroidism and around 17 progressor patients.

The source of this sequence is a woman in her 30s with Graves disease. Donor details come from another sample of the same person, matched by shared clones. Material: peripheral blood mononuclear cells (PBMCs), obtained at new diagnosis, from a patient treated with antithyroid drugs. The rearranged segments are TRBV7-9 and TRBJ1-4, with the D gene call left open. The CDR3: CASSLGDRSNEKLFF. The DNA sequence follows: TGTGCCAGCAGCTTGGGCGACCGGTCTAATGAAAAACTGTTTTTT.